This entry features one T cell receptor beta chain sequence. This clone was recorded once. Its binding antigen is unknown. No qualities accompany the bases; no much larger clone lies one base away. The source of the sample is a study of cytomegalovirus exposure and HLA in healthy donors (dated by TCRdb to the late 2010s). Looking at the study overall: An earlier analysis of some 620 of the donors reported over 250 Gb of sequence data and around 120 million unique TCR beta sequences obtained from some 200 million T cells. An early release covering about 600 HLA-typed donors comprised roughly 300 gigabases of sequencing data and 85 million to 100 million unique TCR sequences. Among the roughly 400 genotyped donors, 75% to 90% belonged to the genetic ancestry cluster associated with self-reported Caucasian donors. The aim of the study was to test whether cataloging public T cell receptors could identify signatures of past pathogen exposure. The T cell repertoires of some 670 subjects were profiled by immunosequencing and related to cytomegalovirus serostatus. Besides the first cohort of 666 subjects, a separate validation cohort made up of 120 different subjects was used. The study combined high-throughput TCR immunosequencing, statistical association of individual TCRs with disease status, and machine learning to predict cytomegalovirus infection status. To study patterns of TCR occurrence, a later analysis re-analyzed previously published TCR beta repertoires from 700 or so donors and added high-resolution HLA genotyping. The later analysis used no new phenotypic data to find candidate immune exposures, relying instead on TCR beta sequences and their occurrence across donors. An earlier analysis of some 500 of the donors applied high-throughput TCR beta sequencing to assess whether each TCR beta V gene segment acted as functional or pseudogenic. Alongside the repertoire data, information on donor age, sex, ethnicity and CMV serostatus was compiled. A later genetic analysis used genome-wide SNP genotypes for about three fifths of the 666 donors, treating that subset as a discovery cohort. All discovery cohort repertoires had been generated using a single sequencing platform. Both class I and class II loci were covered by HLA typing, at four-digit resolution. Typing coverage differed by locus: A, B, C, DRB1 and DQB1 were typed in roughly 620-630 donors, DQA1 in 522, DPA1 in around 600, and DPB1 in approximately 450. Roughly 5 DR-DQ haplotypes were handled as single units for association and clustering, since linkage in the cohort was strong. Among roughly 400 genotyped donors of the cohort, an average of approximately 240,000 unique TCR beta nucleotide sequences was sequenced per donor, of which about 18% were non-productive. Broader findings and caveats from the paper: In a later genetic analysis, fewer N-insertions in productive TCRs were reported among donors in an Asian-associated ancestry cluster than the roughly 670-donor mean. The cohort was sequenced for TCR beta chains only, and without alpha or paired-chain data the features that could be detected were limited. In both the original and validation cohorts, the classifier was reported to diagnose cytomegalovirus status with high specificity and sensitivity. A cluster of highly shared sequence variants was judged likely to represent a technical artifact of the sequencing pipeline. The authors suggested that the approach could potentially be extended to other disease states and immunological phenotypes. Some IMGT-functional V segments, including TRBV6-2 and TRBV6-3, could not be distinguished by the 87-base-pair reads and were therefore excluded. The only immune exposure information available for the cohort was CMV serostatus. Linkage disequilibrium might explain the correlated functional status among segregating V segments, but an unknown experimental factor could not be excluded. Strong co-occurrence of HLA alleles, especially DR and DQ, made assigning TCR associations to individual alleles difficult. In a later analysis, the rate of TCR association differed among HLA loci, with DRB1 alleles having the most associated TCRs and HLA-C alleles having the fewest. Because HLA typing was unavailable for some donors at each locus, only the typed subset was used in association tests. Because counts were too low, roughly 17 rarely observed V segments, including chromosome 9 orphons, were left out of the earlier analysis of 500 to 650 of the donors. Most TCR sequences were seen in very few donors, while some public TCRs were found in many individuals. In a later analysis, 15,000 to 20,000 TCR beta sequences were associated with specific HLA alleles at a false discovery rate of 0.05. A further reported finding was that TCR beta sequences accurately predicted the HLA-A and HLA-B alleles for most subjects in the first cohort. A few of the identified cytomegalovirus-associated TCR beta chains were confirmed in vitro to be specific for cytomegalovirus antigens. The study gave a list of 150 to 200 TCR beta chains associated with cytomegalovirus. A later analysis found that most CMV-associated TCR beta chains appeared HLA-restricted, with HLA associations seemingly driven largely by CMV exposure. V-gene and J-gene trimming of TCR beta chains was associated with a missense DCLRE1C variant in a later genetic analysis, and the association was replicated in an independent cohort. An earlier analysis of approximately 570 of the donors showed that most TCR beta V segments appeared in productive rearrangements either about 87% or about 30% of the time, which broadly matched IMGT annotations. Several of the top co-occurrence clusters appeared to be linked to parvovirus B19, influenza, CMV and Epstein-Barr virus, according to a later analysis. The presence/absence analyses assumed that sequencing depth was roughly uniform across donors, and that assumption may not be true. In a later analysis, HLA-associated TCR beta chains were found to be more clonally expanded and to have lower generation probabilities than equally common non-associated chains.

Spanning cysteine to phenylalanine, the CDR3 consists of 17 amino acids. CDR3 DNA only is kept here, 51 bases in frame from base 1. The germline V and J ends show losses of 1 base and 5 bases respectively, and no gene match explains 8 bases of the junction. The CDR1 and CDR2 encoded by the germline V gene (reference sequence) are LNHDA and SQIVND. In total, just over 650 healthy bone marrow donors made up the cohort. All cohort members were sampled while nominally healthy, although unrecorded immune exposures were likely present. The donor tested CMV seronegative and was one of the 352 seronegative cohort members. A peripheral blood sample was collected from each donor, and TCR beta sequencing was performed on peripheral blood mononuclear cells. Genomic DNA extraction from the blood cell samples was performed with the Qiagen DNeasy Blood Extraction Kit. The receptor library was made with the immunoSEQ multiplex PCR assay. The multiplex PCR relied on a mix of 60 forward primers for TCR Vbeta segments and 13 reverse primers for TCR Jbeta segments. The CDR3 region of rearranged TCR beta genes was amplified from genomic DNA with a multiplex PCR assay. The amplified TCR beta libraries were sequenced on the Illumina HiSeq System as 87-base-pair reads. The authors' analysis ran thus. In a later analysis, tens of millions of unique TCR beta chains were counted across the roughly 670 repertoires, and around 10 million of these chains were shared by at least two donors. Raw reads were error-corrected and collapsed into unique sequences by a nearest-neighbor algorithm in which closely related sequences were merged to remove PCR and sequencing errors. V, D and J gene segments were assigned by aligning CDR3 sequences to IMGT reference sequences. For a sequence to be retained, at least a six-nucleotide match to both a V gene segment and a J gene segment was required. A rearrangement was called productive if the CDR3 had no stop codons and remained in frame with V and J, and every other rearrangement was called non-productive. CDR3 was defined by IMGT convention, running from the second conserved V-encoded cysteine to the conserved J-encoded phenylalanine. The earlier analysis of some 580 of the donors excluded any sequence lacking an unambiguous match to a single V gene segment. In an earlier analysis of some 590 of the donors, a V segment was called functional when productive rearrangements were above 56.7%, and segregating when the standard deviation between donors exceeded 5%. A statistical classification framework was built for diagnosing cytomegalovirus status from the catalog of TCR beta chain sequences. In a later analysis, TCR nucleotide sequences were compared against IMGT/GENE-DB human TR gene sequences so that V and J genes could be assigned. The TCRdist pipeline was used in a later analysis to assign CDR3 sequences and most-parsimonious VDJ recombination scenarios. In a later analysis, every TCR beta chain was defined by the combination of its CDR3 amino acid sequence and its V-gene family, and reads without a unique V-gene family were dropped. In a later analysis, a few hundred highly shared, low-generation-probability nucleotide sequences were removed to address suspected cross-contamination and a sequencing artifact. For each public chain, a later analysis derived a clonal expansion index from normalized ranks of inferred template counts within each repertoire. Generation probabilities in a later analysis came from a VDJ recombination model fitted to out-of-frame rearrangements, and those results were checked against IGoR. A later analysis scored TCR-TCR, TCR-HLA and TCR-CMV co-occurrence with hypergeometric tests, applying a repertoire-size bias correction to TCR pairs. In a later analysis, false discovery rates were estimated by permuting HLA or CMV assignments 20 times. In a later analysis, co-occurring TCRs were grouped using DBSCAN, with TCRdist sequence similarity added in when clustering inside HLA-allele-positive subsets. Co-occurrence clustering excluded repertoires with fewer than 30,000 or more than 120,000 public chains, plus five with anomalous nucleotide sharing. TCRdb took over this immuneACCESS table, retaining in-frame rearrangements with V and J assigned. Such tables are incomplete; in checked studies, under half of the missing clones stem from an unresolved V gene, and the remainder is unexplained. For V, J and clone size, that table is used; D and trimming come from the DNA. Across this sample there are some 200,000 clones, with approximately 84% seen only once. The ten largest clonotypes hold roughly 0.24% of the sample.

The sequencing input was PBMCs. The sequence joins TRBV19 to TRBJ1-3; 10 of the junction bases match TRBD1. The sequence derives from a girl under three years old in good health and CMV-seronegative. The nucleotide sequence is given as TGTGCCAGTAGTATAGGTGGACAGGGGGGAGGTAGAAACACCATATATTTT. Its protein reads: CASSIGGQGGGRNTIYF.